This is a list of T cell receptor beta chains from one sample in a study of regulatory T cells in long-lasting Graves disease. TCRdb reprocessed the multiplex PCR reads with MiXCR, giving one entry per CDR3 protein. Of approximately 230,000 distinct CDR3 sequences listed, around 19% are singletons. The sequencing here drew on peripheral blood mononuclear cells (PBMCs), taken at new diagnosis, from a patient treated with antithyroid drugs. The receptors originated from a female donor with Graves disease. The CDR3 runs from the conserved cysteine through the conserved F or W. A D gene is named only where the DNA matches it firmly. Clone size is given for some rows only: seen once, a few or many times, or a class if the clone is expanded.

CDR3 DNA	CDR3 protein	clone size	J gene	D gene	V gene
TGCAGCGTTGCCAAGGGACTAGCGGGAATCGAGCAGTACTTC	CSVAKGLAGIEQYF	-	TRBJ2-7	TRBD2	TRBV29-1
TGTGCCAGCACCGGGGCGGGGACGAGCACAGATACGCAGTATTTT	CASTGAGTSTDTQYF	many	TRBJ2-3	-	TRBV2
TGTGCCAGCAGCTTTACAGGGGATAGCAATCAGCCCCAGCATTTT	CASSFTGDSNQPQHF	many	TRBJ1-5	TRBD1	TRBV9
TGTGCCAGCAGCTTAGTAGTAGCCGGCCCCAAAGAAGAGACCCAGTACTTC	CASSLVVAGPKEETQYF	many	TRBJ2-5	-	TRBV7-9
TGTGCCAGCAGCCTTCGACAGGGCTTTAACAATGAGCAGTTCTTC	CASSLRQGFNNEQFF	many	TRBJ2-1	TRBD1	TRBV3-1
TGTGCCAGCAGCTTGTATACTAGCGGGAGCGCAGATACGCAGTATTTT	CASSLYTSGSADTQYF	many	TRBJ2-3	TRBD2	TRBV7-8
TGTGCCAGCAGATTAGCGGGAGCCGGCGGGGAGCTGTTTTTT	CASRLAGAGGELFF	many	TRBJ2-2	TRBD2	TRBV7-2
TGTGCCAGCAGTTTATTCCGACAGGGGACCGGGGAGCTGTTTTTT	CASSLFRQGTGELFF	many	TRBJ2-2	TRBD1	TRBV27
TGTGCCAGCAGTTCAACAGGGGCGAACACTGAGACTTTCTTT	CASSSTGANTETFF	once	TRBJ1-1	TRBD1	TRBV2
TGTGCCAGCAGTTTAAGAAGGGCCACTGAAGCTTTCTTT	CASSLRRATEAFF	many	TRBJ1-1	-	TRBV28
TGTGCCAGCAGGGGGCTTAGAATCAATGAGCAGTTCTTC	CASRGLRINEQFF	-	TRBJ2-1	-	TRBV2
TGTGCCAGCAGTTACGAACAAGCTAGTGGGAGTAGCTACGAGCAGTACTTC	CASSYEQASGSSYEQYF	many	TRBJ2-7	-	TRBV6-9
TGTGCCAGCAGTGAAGCGCTTCTAGCGGGAGCAGAGACCCAGTACTTC	CASSEALLAGAETQYF	-	TRBJ2-5	TRBD2	TRBV2
TGTGCCAGCAGCTTAGTTTCAGGGAACAGCCCCTACGAGCAGTACTTC	CASSLVSGNSPYEQYF	many	TRBJ2-7	-	TRBV7-2
TGCAGTGCTAGAAGGCTAGCGGGCTTCTCCTACGAGCAGTACTTC	CSARRLAGFSYEQYF	-	TRBJ2-7	TRBD2	TRBV20-1
TGTGCCAGCACAGGACTAGCGGTAAACAATGAGCAGTTCTTC	CASTGLAVNNEQFF	-	TRBJ2-1	TRBD2	TRBV2
TGCAGTGCTCTCTCCCTTCGGCTAGCGGATATGCACCAAGAGACCCAGTACTTC	CSALSLRLADMHQETQYF	many	TRBJ2-5	TRBD2	TRBV20-1
TGTGCCAGCAGCGTTGGTGCGGGAGGGCCTGGGGAGACCCAGTACTTC	CASSVGAGGPGETQYF	many	TRBJ2-5	TRBD2	TRBV9
TGTGCCAGCAGTCCCAGACAGGGGGCCTATAATTCACCCCTCCACTTT	CASSPRQGAYNSPLHF	once	TRBJ1-6	TRBD1	TRBV28
TGTGCCAGCAGTTTCCAATCAGGCCGTCAGCCCCAGCATTTT	CASSFQSGRQPQHF	many	TRBJ1-5	-	TRBV27
TGTGCCGGCAAACAGGGCTATGGCTACACCTTC	CAGKQGYGYTF	many	TRBJ1-2	-	TRBV2
TGTGCCAGCAGTTTAGAGGGGTTGAACACTGAAGCTTTCTTT	CASSLEGLNTEAFF	many	TRBJ1-1	-	TRBV5-1
TGTGCCAGCAGTTACCCCCTTTCTGCGGCAGACCAGCCCCAGCATTTT	CASSYPLSAADQPQHF	-	TRBJ1-5	-	TRBV6-5
TGTGCCACCAGGGAGGGCCGAGGCGAGCAGTACTTC	CATREGRGEQYF	many	TRBJ2-7	TRBD2	TRBV12-3/TRBV12-4
TGTGCCAGCAGCTTCGGGGCTAACACCGGGGAGCTGTTTTTT	CASSFGANTGELFF	many	TRBJ2-2	-	TRBV7-3
TGCGCCAGCAGTAAAACCGTGACTACCACCTACAATGAGCAGTTCTTC	CASSKTVTTTYNEQFF	many	TRBJ2-1	-	TRBV5-1
TGCAGTGCGGAAGGACTAGCGGGAGATGATGAGCAGTTCTTC	CSAEGLAGDDEQFF	many	TRBJ2-1	TRBD2	TRBV20-1
TGTGCCAGCAGCCCAAAGGGGGGTAGCGGAGAGACCCAGTACTTC	CASSPKGGSGETQYF	many	TRBJ2-5	-	TRBV7-2
TGCAGTGCTCTTAGGCGGGGGTATGCCACTGAAGCTTTCTTT	CSALRRGYATEAFF	many	TRBJ1-1	-	TRBV20-1
TGTGCCAGCAGCCCAAGCGGGGGGCTTGGCTATGGCTACACCTTC	CASSPSGGLGYGYTF	few	TRBJ1-2	-	TRBV7-9
TGTGCCAGCAGGGCGGTAGGAACCGGGGAGCTGTTTTTT	CASRAVGTGELFF	many	TRBJ2-2	-	TRBV2
TGTGCCAGCTCACCACCGGCGCAGGGAAACCAGCCCCAGCATTTT	CASSPPAQGNQPQHF	many	TRBJ1-5	-	TRBV18
TGTGCCAGCAGCTTGGCCGGGGGAAGACTAGCGGGAAGGTCACTCGAGCAGTACTTC	CASSLAGGRLAGRSLEQYF	few	TRBJ2-7	TRBD2	TRBV5-6
TGTGCCAGCAGTTCCTTGGGTCTGGGTCAGCCCCAGCATTTT	CASSSLGLGQPQHF	-	TRBJ1-5	-	TRBV27
TGTGCCACCAGTGACCCCGTAGCTAGCGGGAGGACCGGGGAGCTGTTTTTT	CATSDPVASGRTGELFF	many	TRBJ2-2	TRBD2	TRBV24-1
TGCAGTGCTAGAGACACTAGCGGACTTGGATCCGAGCAGTACTTC	CSARDTSGLGSEQYF	-	TRBJ2-7	TRBD2	TRBV20-1
TGTGCCAGCAGTTTCTACGTGGGGACGGGAAACACCATATATTTT	CASSFYVGTGNTIYF	many	TRBJ1-3	-	TRBV2
TGTGCCAGCAGCACCACGACAGGGGAAGAGCAGTTCTTC	CASSTTTGEEQFF	many	TRBJ2-1	TRBD1	TRBV3-1
TGTGCCAGCAGTGACTTCCTGGACTCAGATGAGCAGTTCTTC	CASSDFLDSDEQFF	-	TRBJ2-1	-	TRBV6-4
TGTGCCAGCAGCTTGGCCCGACTAGCGGGAGGGCCCCATGAGCAGTTCTTC	CASSLARLAGGPHEQFF	-	TRBJ2-1	TRBD2	TRBV7-2
TGTGCCAGCAACCTGCTAGGGCAGGGAACCGGGGAGCTGTTTTTT	CASNLLGQGTGELFF	-	TRBJ2-2	-	TRBV6-1
TGTGCCACCAGTCGGTCCCGAGCGGGAGCGACAGATACGCAGTATTTT	CATSRSRAGATDTQYF	many	TRBJ2-3	TRBD2	TRBV24-1
TGTGCCAGTAGTATCCTGAGCGGTCCCCAGCATTTT	CASSILSGPQHF	few	TRBJ1-5	-	TRBV19
TGTGCCAGCAGTTCTCTGGTGGGAGAAAGATCACCCCTCCACTTT	CASSSLVGERSPLHF	-	TRBJ1-6	-	TRBV27
TGTGCCAGCAAGGACCCATTCGGGGGAGAGACCCAGTACTTC	CASKDPFGGETQYF	few	TRBJ2-5	-	TRBV2
TGTGCCAGTAGTGTTTCCCCGGGACTAGCGGGAGAGTACGAGCAGTACTTC	CASSVSPGLAGEYEQYF	many	TRBJ2-7	TRBD2	TRBV19
TGTGCCAGCAGTTACCCCGCCGGGACAACTAACTATGGCTACACCTTC	CASSYPAGTTNYGYTF	many	TRBJ1-2	-	TRBV6-9
TGTGCCAGCCTAGTCGGAACGTCCTATGGCTACACCTTC	CASLVGTSYGYTF	many	TRBJ1-2	-	TRBV7-2
TGTGCCAGCAGCAATGCAGGGGGTGGGGTGAACACTGAAGCTTTCTTT	CASSNAGGGVNTEAFF	many	TRBJ1-1	TRBD1	TRBV7-2
TGCGCCAGCAGCCACGATTCGAACACTGAAGCTTTCTTT	CASSHDSNTEAFF	many	TRBJ1-1	-	TRBV7-2
TGTGCCAGCAGTTACGCCGGGTCAGCCGAAAAACTGTTTTTT	CASSYAGSAEKLFF	-	TRBJ1-4	-	TRBV6-2/TRBV6-3
TGTGCGGCGGGATCTACTAACGAAAAACTGTTTTTT	CAAGSTNEKLFF	-	TRBJ1-4	-	TRBV30
TGTGCCAGCAGTCGGACAACTAAAGAGGGCTACACCTTC	CASSRTTKEGYTF	many	TRBJ1-2	-	TRBV28
TGTGCCAGCAGCTTCGGGACCGACTCTGGAAACACCATATATTTT	CASSFGTDSGNTIYF	many	TRBJ1-3	-	TRBV7-8
TGTGCCAGCAGTTGGGGACAGGGGGCAGGGGAGACCCAGTACTTC	CASSWGQGAGETQYF	-	TRBJ2-5	TRBD1	TRBV27
TGTGCCAGCAGTTTGGGAGGGGCCGGCTATGGCTACACCTTC	CASSLGGAGYGYTF	many	TRBJ1-2	-	TRBV12-3/TRBV12-4
TGTGCCACCAGCAGAGATAGGGAGACCCAGTACTTC	CATSRDRETQYF	many	TRBJ2-5	-	TRBV15